This T cell receptor beta chain derives from a study of T cells in Graves' hyperthyroidism and ophthalmopathy. CDR1 and CDR2 (germline): SGHAT, FQNNGV. V lost 2 bases to trimming and J lost 6 bases; unmatched junction nucleotides: 7. The CDR3 totals 16 residues. Template material for amplifying TCR beta CDR3 regions consisted of RNA transcripts. HTBI primers were used for first-round RT-PCR of the TCR CDR3. TCRdb reanalysed the multiplex PCR reads using MiXCR and keeps one entry per CDR3 protein. Among hundreds of thousands of distinct CDR3 sequences listed, 14% were seen once. Input material: blood. The genes are TRBV11-2 and TRBJ2-3; 11 bases fit TRBD2. The TCR originated in a woman aged 45-65 years with Graves' ophthalmopathy. In nucleotides, the CDR3 is TGTGCCAGCAGCTTATCCCCTAGCGGGAGGTTGGATACGCAGTATTTT. The encoded protein is CASSLSPSGRLDTQYF.